The 29 T cell receptor beta chains presented below share a single source sample, sequenced in a study of cytomegalovirus exposure and HLA in healthy donors (dated by TCRdb to 2016 to 2017). Receptor amplification or capture employed the immunoSEQ multiplex PCR assay. The multiplex PCR relied on a mix of 60 forward primers for TCR Vbeta segments and 13 reverse primers for TCR Jbeta segments. This immuneACCESS table, as held by TCRdb, lists in-frame sequences with V and J called but not all clones. Of the missing ones, under half trace to an unresolved V gene in checked studies; the others have no known cause. The sample contains around 99,000 clones, around 73% of them found a single time. Of the sample, about 3.3% is held by the ten largest clones. Material: PBMCs. These receptors all stem from a man aged 35 to 55 in good health and CMV-seronegative.

This clone was seen a few times. J is TRBJ1-3 and V is TRBV6-5, with D uncertain. Trimming took 6 bases from V and 8 from J, leaving 20 bases between them. The germline V gene encodes CDR1 MNHEY and CDR2 SVGAGI. CDR3 length equals 15 residues. CDR3 coding DNA: TGTGCCAGCAGCCCACTAACGCCTGGATCGGACACCATATATTTT. Its translation is CASSPLTPGSDTIYF.

J is TRBJ2-5 and V is TRBV5-1; no reliable D call. The V and J ends lost 1 base and 5 bases respectively, with 15 bases between them. The CDR3 has 15 residues. Germline assignment: CDR1 SGHRS and CDR2 YFSETQ. The DNA for the CDR3 is TGCGCCAGCAGCTTGTTCGTCGGGTCACGGGAGACCCAGTACTTC. Its protein product is CASSLFVGSRETQYF.

This clone has a handful of counts. The J gene is TRBJ2-1, the V gene TRBV5-1; 8 bases fit TRBD2. CDR3 length equals 17 residues. The V gene end was trimmed by 3 bases and the J gene end by 8 bases; junction bases not matched to a gene: 16. The germline gives CDR1 SGHRS, CDR2 YFSETQ. This chain's CDR3 is CASSYLWTGGSVDEQFF. The CDR3 nucleotides read TGCGCCAGCAGCTACCTATGGACGGGGGGGTCTGTTGATGAGCAGTTCTTC.

The J gene is TRBJ2-2, the V gene TRBV11-2, with 9 bases matching TRBD2. Trimming cost V 0 bases and J 9 bases; bases outside gene matches: 5. Germline CDR1 SGHAT, CDR2 FQNNGV. The CDR3 runs to 15 residues. The CDR3 here is CASSLDGGRGRELFF. DNA of the CDR3: TGTGCCAGCAGCTTAGATGGCGGGAGGGGCAGGGAGCTGTTTTTT.

The chain recombines TRBV7-2 with TRBJ1-6; TRBD1 aligns across 8 bases. V lost 5 bases to trimming and J lost 8 bases; unmatched junction nucleotides: 14. Germline-derived CDR1 and CDR2 are SGHTA and FQGNSA. The CDR3 sequence is 17 residues long. CDR3 DNA sequence: TGTGCCAGCAGCCCTGGGACAGGATTTGAGATTGATTCACCCCTCCACTTT. Encoded protein: CASSPGTGFEIDSPLHF.

J is TRBJ1-2 and V is TRBV6-6; D remains ambiguous. V lost 0 bases and J lost 2, with 10 bases in between. The CDR3 has 15 amino acids. CDR1 is MNHNY and CDR2 is SVGAGI in the germline V gene (reference sequence). This CDR3 is CASSYSAAANYGYTF. For the CDR3, the DNA is TGTGCCAGCAGTTACTCCGCCGCCGCGAACTATGGCTACACCTTC.

The rearrangement links TRBV27 to TRBJ2-7, with 8 bases matching TRBD1. After removal of 7 bases from V and 3 bases from J, the junction contained 5 bases not matched to a gene. This CDR3 is built from 13 residues. Germline CDR1 reads MNHEY; CDR2 reads SMNVEV (reference sequence). CDR3 residues: CASTGQGGYEQYF. CDR3 nucleotides: TGTGCCAGCACAGGACAGGGTGGCTACGAGCAGTACTTC.

The chain combines TRBV5-1 with TRBJ2-2; perhaps TRBD2 as D (5 bases). This CDR3 contains 15 residues. V was shortened by 0 bases and J by 4 bases, with 10 bases between the two germline ends. Germline V gene sequence: CDR1 SGHRS, CDR2 YFSETQ. CDR3 region: CASSLAASSTGELFF. The CDR3 nucleotides read TGCGCCAGCAGCTTGGCGGCTAGCAGCACCGGGGAGCTGTTTTTT. Supplemented by reference TRBV5-1 and TRBJ2-2, the full variable domain reads KAGVTQTPRYLIKTRGQQVTLSCSPISGHRSVSWYQQTPGQGLQFLFEYFSETQRNKGNFPGRFSGRQFSNSRSEMNVSTLELGDSALYLCASSLAASSTGELFFGEGSRLTVL.

This chain joins TRBV19 and TRBJ2-7, with 8 bases identical to TRBD2. With 7 bases clipped from V and 6 bases from J, the junction kept 14 bases outside the gene matches. The V gene's germline CDR1 is LNHDA and CDR2 SQIVND (reference sequence). The CDR3 is 15 residues long. As DNA, the CDR3 is TGTGCCAGTAAAGCGAGGGCCAGCCGGGGGGGCGAGCAGTACTTC. Its protein is CASKARASRGGEQYF.

In this sample, this clone turned up a few times. The rearrangement uses TRBV14 and TRBJ2-5, with 10 nucleotides matching TRBD2. The CDR3 runs to 16 residues. V was clipped by 0 bases and J by 7 bases; unmatched bases: 8. Germline loops: CDR1 SGHDN, CDR2 FVKESK. CDR3 in amino acids: CASSQDPWASGGTQYF. The DNA of the CDR3 is TGTGCCAGCAGCCAAGATCCCTGGGCTAGCGGGGGGACCCAGTACTTC.

This clone was seen a handful of times. The rearrangement joins TRBV7-8 to TRBJ1-6, with a tentative D call TRBD1 (6 bases). The V gene's germline CDR1 is SGHVS and CDR2 FQNEAQ. CDR3 length: 14 amino acids. The ends were cut back, 6 bases at V and 9 bases at J, with 15 bases in the middle. CDR3 amino acids: CASSLPGVRSPLHF. CDR3 coding DNA: TGTGCCAGCAGTCTTCCAGGGGTGCGTTCACCCCTCCACTTT.

The chain joins TRBV2 to TRBJ2-1; the match to TRBD1 covers 10 bases. Germline trimming cut 7 bases from V and 15 bases from J; bases unmatched to any gene: 12. The germline V gene encodes CDR1 SNHLY and CDR2 FYNNEI. This CDR3 is built from 13 residues. CDR3 nucleotides: TGTGCCAGCACCATATGGGTTGGACAGGGGGGGTTCTTC. Translating gives CASTIWVGQGGFF.

This rearrangement joins TRBV2 to TRBJ2-3, with TRBD2 matching 7 bases. The CDR3 is made up of 15 amino acids. V lost 6 bases, J lost 3 bases, and 9 bases stayed unmatched. In germline, CDR1 is SNHLY, CDR2 FYNNEI. CDR3 nucleotides: TGTGCCAGCAGGTACACGGGGGGATTTACAGATACGCAGTATTTT. Protein: CASRYTGGFTDTQYF.

The J gene is TRBJ2-7, the V gene TRBV11-2; TRBD1 matches at 7 bases. The CDR3 extends over 12 amino acids. Per germline, CDR1 SGHAT and CDR2 FQNNGV. Trimming at V came to 5 bases and at J to 6 bases, leaving 4 bases not matched to a gene. The CDR3 coding sequence is TGTGCCAGCAGCACGACAGGGTTCGAGCAGTACTTC. Translating it yields CASSTTGFEQYF.

The gene calls are TRBV5-1 and TRBJ2-1; no reliable D call. V shed 1 base and J shed 0 bases, with 8 bases lying between them. The germline V gene has CDR1 SGHRS and CDR2 YFSETQ. The CDR3 runs to 15 residues. The CDR3 protein is CASSLLRNSYNEQFF. DNA for the CDR3: TGCGCCAGCAGCTTGTTGCGAAACTCCTACAATGAGCAGTTCTTC.

This chain connects TRBV11-3 to TRBJ2-1, with 12 bases fitting TRBD2. The V gene's germline CDR1 is SGHNT and CDR2 YENEEA. The CDR3 runs 16 residues. V dropped 0 bases and J dropped 5; count of bases not matched to a gene: 2. For the CDR3, the DNA is TGTGCCAGCAGCTTAGATCTAGCGGGGGGGAACAATGAGCAGTTCTTC. The encoded protein is CASSLDLAGGNNEQFF.

The CDR3 DNA sequence: TGTGCCAGCAGCCGATGGAGGGCCCACACCGGGGAGCTGTTTTTT. Protein product: CASSRWRAHTGELFF. This chain uses TRBV7-2 with TRBJ2-2; tentative D call: TRBD2 (6 bases). Germline CDR1 SGHTA, CDR2 FQGNSA. Trimming removed 5 bases at V and 3 bases at J, with 13 bases between. This CDR3 spans 15 amino acids.

The chain employs TRBV27 and TRBJ2-7; TRBD1 matches 8 bases. CDR1 and CDR2 (germline): MNHEY, SMNVEV (reference sequence). This CDR3 comprises 12 residues. V lost 6 bases, J lost 4 bases, and 2 bases stayed unmatched. CDR3 protein: CASRDRVYEQYF. In DNA, the CDR3 is TGTGCCAGCAGGGACAGGGTGTACGAGCAGTACTTC.

CDR3 loop: CASSWTGDQPQHF. The CDR3 DNA reads TGTGCCAGCAGCTGGACAGGGGATCAGCCCCAGCATTTT. The chain combines TRBV7-9 with TRBJ1-5, with TRBD1 matching over 9 bases. V was pared by 4 bases and J by 5 bases, with 0 bases of the junction left unmatched. The CDR3 covers 13 residues. CDR1 SEHNR and CDR2 FQNEAQ come from the germline V gene (reference sequence).

This clone was seen a few times. This rearrangement joins TRBV15 to TRBJ2-7; D unclear. This CDR3 region has 16 residues. Trimming shortened V by 3 bases and J by 5 bases, and 20 bases separated the two germline ends. In germline, CDR1 is LNHNV, CDR2 YYDKDF (reference sequence). CDR3: CATSRAGSAGAHEQYF. In nucleotides, the CDR3 is TGTGCCACCAGCAGGGCCGGCTCGGCAGGCGCCCACGAGCAGTACTTC. The variable domain in full, completed from reference TRBV15 and TRBJ2-7, reads DAMVIQNPRYQVTQFGKPVTLSCSQTLNHNVMYWYQQKSSQAPKLLFHYYDKDFNNEADTPDNFQSRRPNTSFCFLDIRSPGLGDTAMYLCATSRAGSAGAHEQYFGPGTRLTVT.

The chain recombines TRBV5-1 with TRBJ2-7, with D unresolved. The CDR3 length is 11 residues. V was cut by 4 bases and J by 3 bases, with 5 bases left in between. CDR1 and CDR2 (germline): SGHRS, YFSETQ. The DNA for the CDR3 is TGCGCCAGCAGCCTTAACTACGAGCAGTACTTC. Residues: CASSLNYEQYF.

The rearrangement joins TRBV7-9 to TRBJ2-7; TRBD2 is a possible D gene (5 bases). Trimming took 5 bases from V and 2 from J, leaving 13 bases between them. The CDR3 is 14 amino acids. Germline V gene lookup returns CDR1 SEHNR and CDR2 FQNEAQ (reference sequence). CDR3 bases: TGTGCCAGCAGCCCGAGGGTTAATACCTACGAGCAGTACTTC. Residues: CASSPRVNTYEQYF.

Turning to this clone: The sample has other DNA sequences that encode this CDR3 too. The CDR3 DNA reads as TGTGCCAGCAGCCGATCCGGGAGCTCCTACGAGCAGTACTTC. Translation gives CASSRSGSSYEQYF. The rearrangement uses TRBV5-4 and TRBJ2-7, with a tentative D call TRBD2 (6 bases). The CDR3 is made up of 14 amino acids. Germline CDR1 reads SGHNT; CDR2 reads YYREEE (reference sequence). Trimming left V 4 bases short and J 0 bases short, with 11 bases between. Full variable domain (rest looked up from reference TRBV5-4 and TRBJ2-7): ETGVTQSPTHLIKTRGQQVTLRCSSQSGHNTVSWYQQALGQGPQFIFQYYREEENGRGNFPPRFSGLQFPNYSSELNVNALELDDSALYLCASSRSGSSYEQYFGPGTRLTVT.

V and J are TRBV13 and TRBJ1-1; possible D gene TRBD1, 6 bases. The CDR3 loop spans 15 amino acids. Germline V gene data show CDR1 as PRHDT and CDR2 as FYEKMQ (reference sequence). The V gene lost 5 bases and the J gene lost 1 base, with 14 bases spanning the gap. The CDR3 DNA follows: TGTGCCAGCAGCGTGTCCCGGACAGCGAACACTGAAGCTTTCTTT. Translating it yields CASSVSRTANTEAFF.

The chain carries TRBV11-3 and TRBJ1-1; D possibly corresponds to TRBD1 (6 bases). The CDR3 has 12 amino acids. Germline V gives CDR1 SGHNT, CDR2 YENEEA. With 2 bases removed from V and 9 bases from J, the gap between germline ends came to 10 bases. The CDR3 region is CASSLRQGKAFF. The CDR3 bases are TGTGCCAGCAGCTTAAGGCAGGGGAAAGCTTTCTTT.

V is TRBV30 and J is TRBJ1-1; 7 bases are shared with TRBD1. Germline V gene sequence: CDR1 GTSNPN, CDR2 SVGIG (reference sequence). This CDR3 is 13 amino acids long. The ends lost 1 base at V and 3 bases at J; junction bases unmatched: 2. CDR3 coding DNA: TGTGCCTGGAGTGACAGGGGTGACACTGAAGCTTTCTTT. Encoded protein: CAWSDRGDTEAFF.

The chain links TRBV9 to TRBJ2-1, with 8 bases that match TRBD2. CDR3 size: 16 residues. Per germline, CDR1 SGDLS and CDR2 YYNGEE. The ends lost 0 bases at V and 7 bases at J; junction bases unmatched: 9. CDR3 nucleotides: TGTGCCAGCAGCGTAGCCCATCAGCGGGGGTTAAATGAGCAGTTCTTC. This sequence encodes CASSVAHQRGLNEQFF.

The chain employs TRBV7-2 and TRBJ1-1; possibly TRBD1 for D (5 bases). Trimming took off 3 bases at V and 2 bases at J, with 16 bases between the two ends. Per the germline V gene, CDR1 is SGHTA and CDR2 is FQGNSA. There are 16 residues in the CDR3. In DNA form, the CDR3 reads TGTGCCAGCAGCTTCGCGATGGAGGGACCCAACACTGAAGCTTTCTTT. This gives the protein CASSFAMEGPNTEAFF.

The gene calls are TRBV4-1 and TRBJ2-7; 8 nucleotides align to TRBD1. The germline CDR1 and CDR2 sequences are MGHRA and YSYEKL. V lost 0 bases and J lost 2; bases outside the gene matches: 3. The CDR3 sequence is 15 residues long. The CDR3 reads CASSQDPGGAYEQYF. CDR3 nucleotide sequence: TGCGCCAGCAGCCAAGATCCAGGGGGCGCCTACGAGCAGTACTTC.